This paragraph covers one TCR beta chain sequence. The data were taken from a study of T cells in Graves' hyperthyroidism and ophthalmopathy. Amplification of TCR beta CDR3 regions used RNA as the template. The primer set for the first-round RT-PCR of the TCR CDR3 was HTBI. TCRdb re-called the multiplex PCR reads through MiXCR, storing one row per CDR3 protein. The sample includes under 350,000 distinct CDR3 sequences, 21% of them seen just once. Germline V CDR1 and CDR2: GTSNPN, SVGIG (reference sequence). V was trimmed by 3 bases and J by 8 bases, leaving 5 bases between them. CDR3 length: 10 residues.

The sequence was collected from a woman in her 50s with Graves' hyperthyroidism. The specimen sequenced was blood. The V call is TRBV30, the J call TRBJ2-1; D is uncertain. The CDR3 coding sequence is TGTGCCTGGAGGATGGATGAGCAGTTCTTC. This sequence encodes CAWRMDEQFF.